The T cell receptor beta chain described here comes from a study of multiple sclerosis patients with progressive multifocal leukoencephalopathy. Findings and limits, study-wide: Less diverse TRB repertoires were suggested in most PML patients.

Time point noted: more than five months of natalizumab therapy. With regard to this clone: The antigen is not known.

The CDR3 runs 13 residues. Germline CDR1 SGHAT, CDR2 FQDESV (reference sequence). V lost 5 bases, J lost 4 bases, and 1 base stayed unmatched. The data were produced by immunoSEQ multiplex PCR, yet TCRdb's version contains in-frame clones alone and is incomplete. The sample contains 29,000 or so clones, 89% of which appear only once. The rearrangement uses TRBV11-1 and TRBJ2-1; 8 nucleotides line up with TRBD1. The receptor's source is a human donor with multiple sclerosis. The sequenced sample was PBMCs, obtained from a patient treated with natalizumab. The CDR3 nucleotides read TGTGCCAGCAGCGGGGACAGGTACAATGAGCAGTTCTTC. This sequence encodes CASSGDRYNEQFF. The full variable domain, its missing parts supplied by reference TRBV11-1 and TRBJ2-1, is EAEVAQSPRYKITEKSQAVAFWCDPISGHATLYWYRQILGQGPELLVQFQDESVVDDSQLPKDRFSAERLKGVDSTLKIQPAELGDSAMYLCASSGDRYNEQFFGPGTRLTVL.